Listed below are T cell receptor beta chains from one sample, sequenced in a study of immune heterogeneity within non-small cell lung tumors. TCRdb fed the multiplex PCR reads into MiXCR, producing one record per CDR3 protein. The data show about 13,000 distinct CDR3 sequences, roughly 23% seen once. Sequencing was carried out using lung tumor tissue. Every receptor here comes from a man aged 50 to 60 with non-small cell lung cancer. Each CDR3 is given with its conserved first and last residue. A D gene is named only where the DNA matches it firmly. Rows give clone size only sometimes, using once, few, many, or a class for an expanded clone.

J | size | V | D | CDR3 | DNA
TRBJ2-7 | many | TRBV20-1 | TRBD2 | CSAQRGKGYEQYF | TGCAGTGCTCAGCGGGGCAAAGGGTACGAGCAGTACTTC
TRBJ1-5 | many | TRBV5-5 | - | CASSEQGGGNQPQHF | TGTGCCAGCAGCGAACAGGGCGGGGGCAATCAGCCCCAGCATTTT
TRBJ1-1 | many | TRBV10-2 | - | CASRGGGVTEAFF | TGCGCCAGCAGGGGTGGAGGGGTCACTGAAGCTTTCTTT
TRBJ2-3 | - | TRBV15 | - | CATSRGGRDTDTQYF | TGTGCCACCAGCAGAGGTGGCCGAGACACAGATACGCAGTATTTT
TRBJ1-4 | medium-sized | TRBV6-1 | TRBD1 | CASSETPGQGHEKLFF | TGTGCCAGCAGCGAAACGCCGGGACAGGGGCATGAAAAACTGTTTTTT
TRBJ1-4 | many | TRBV27 | TRBD1 | CASSLRSGTGLEKLFF | TGTGCCAGCAGTTTACGGTCCGGGACAGGGCTTGAAAAACTGTTTTTT
TRBJ1-1 | once | TRBV6-6 | - | CATSYSGEAFF | TGTGCCACCAGTTACTCCGGTGAAGCTTTCTTT
TRBJ1-1 | medium-sized | TRBV29-1 | - | CSTQGPGRVEAFF | TGCAGCACCCAGGGACCGGGACGAGTCGAAGCTTTCTTT
TRBJ2-2 | - | TRBV20-1 | - | CSARVPTGELSF | TGCAGTGCTAGAGTACCGACCGGGGAGCTGTCTTTT
TRBJ2-6 | many | TRBV6-1 | TRBD1 | CASNWDRDRSGANVLTF | TGTGCCAGCAACTGGGACAGGGATCGGTCTGGGGCCAACGTCCTGACTTTC
TRBJ1-5 | many | TRBV25-1 | - | CASRGGPNQPQHF | TGTGCCAGCAGGGGGGGGCCCAATCAGCCCCAGCATTTT
TRBJ1-1 | many | TRBV4-1 | - | CASSLEAMNTEAFF | TGCGCCAGCAGCCTGGAGGCCATGAACACTGAAGCTTTCTTT
TRBJ1-2 | many | TRBV6-1 | TRBD1 | CASSGSTGGIDGYTF | TGTGCCAGCAGCGGTTCGACAGGGGGCATTGATGGCTACACCTTC
TRBJ1-4 | many | TRBV19 | TRBD1 | CASSIGGQRNEKLFF | TGTGCCAGTAGTATAGGGGGACAGCGTAATGAAAAACTGTTTTTT
TRBJ2-5 | few | TRBV29-1 | - | CSVVLDSARTQYF | TGCAGCGTTGTATTAGACAGCGCCAGGACCCAGTACTTC
TRBJ2-3 | many | TRBV15 | - | CATSRAGRTDMQYF | TGTGCCACCAGCAGAGCCGGGCGGACAGATATGCAGTATTTT
TRBJ2-5 | - | TRBV7-6 | TRBD2 | CASSQGEPGLAGGKGETQYF | TGTGCCAGCAGCCAAGGGGAGCCGGGACTAGCGGGGGGGAAGGGAGAGACCCAGTACTTC
TRBJ1-4 | many | TRBV5-1 | - | CASSHTSDTKKLFF | TGCGCCAGCAGCCATACCTCGGACACGAAAAAACTGTTTTTT
TRBJ2-6 | - | TRBV6-1 | TRBD1 | CASRLTGGLSGANFLTF | TGTGCCAGCAGGCTGACAGGGGGCCTCTCTGGGGCCAACTTCCTGACTTTC
TRBJ2-1 | many | TRBV4-2 | - | CASSLVTNNEQFF | TGTGCCAGCAGCCTGGTTACTAACAATGAGCAGTTCTTC
TRBJ2-1 | few | TRBV4-1 | - | CASSQDTASLRYNEQFF | TGCGCCAGCAGCCAAGATACGGCTAGCCTTCGCTACAATGAGCAGTTCTTC
TRBJ1-2 | many | TRBV20-1 | - | CSARADIGQRANYGYTF | TGCAGTGCTAGAGCTGACATAGGACAGCGCGCTAACTATGGCTACACCTTC
TRBJ2-2 | many | TRBV29-1 | TRBD1 | CSGRQGVETGELFF | TGCAGCGGAAGACAGGGGGTAGAGACCGGGGAGCTGTTTTTT
TRBJ2-3 | - | TRBV3-1 | TRBD2 | CASSQGILAGAVDTQYF | TGTGCCAGCAGCCAAGGTATCCTAGCGGGAGCGGTAGATACGCAGTATTTT
TRBJ2-1 | many | TRBV7-3 | TRBD2 | CASSVLAGPGNEQFF | TGTGCCAGCAGCGTCCTAGCGGGCCCAGGGAATGAGCAGTTCTTC
TRBJ1-5 | many | TRBV20-1 | - | CSARGGAGDNQPQHF | TGCAGTGCTAGAGGGGGGGCAGGGGACAATCAGCCCCAGCATTTT
TRBJ1-3 | many | TRBV19 | - | CASTKVTGGGNTIYF | TGTGCCAGTACCAAGGTGACAGGAGGAGGAAACACCATATATTTT
TRBJ2-1 | - | TRBV29-1 | TRBD1 | CSVAGQVNSEQFF | TGCAGCGTCGCGGGACAGGTGAACAGTGAGCAGTTCTTC
TRBJ1-2 | medium-sized | TRBV2 | - | CASSERGLSNYGYTF | TGTGCCAGCAGTGAAAGAGGACTTTCTAACTATGGCTACACCTTC
TRBJ2-4 | - | TRBV6-1 | - | CASSSEPQLAKNIQYF | TGTGCCAGCAGTTCAGAACCTCAGCTAGCCAAAAACATTCAGTACTTC
TRBJ2-7 | many | TRBV14 | - | CASSQVWGRVSYEQYF | TGTGCCAGCAGCCAAGTATGGGGCAGGGTGTCCTACGAGCAGTACTTC
TRBJ1-6 | - | TRBV29-1 | - | CSPTQGKDSPLHF | TGCAGCCCAACTCAGGGTAAGGATTCACCCCTCCACTTT
TRBJ1-1 | few | TRBV19 | TRBD1 | CPSSWTGGYSTEAFF | TGTCCCAGTAGTTGGACAGGGGGCTACAGCACTGAAGCTTTCTTT
TRBJ1-5 | many | TRBV30 | - | CAWSVQGSQPQHF | TGTGCCTGGAGTGTACAGGGAAGTCAGCCCCAGCATTTT
TRBJ1-1 | many | TRBV7-3 | - | CASSLNREGATFF | TGTGCCAGCAGTCTCAACAGGGAAGGGGCAACTTTCTTT
TRBJ2-7 | many | TRBV10-1 | TRBD1 | CASSPTGATYEQYF | TGCGCCAGCAGCCCGACAGGGGCCACCTACGAGCAGTACTTC
TRBJ2-7 | many | TRBV6-1 | TRBD1 | CATSEGAFYEQYF | TGTGCCACGTCCGAGGGGGCCTTTTACGAGCAGTACTTC
TRBJ2-1 | many | TRBV20-1 | - | CSARDSGFEQFF | TGCAGTGCTAGAGATTCCGGGTTTGAGCAGTTCTTC
TRBJ1-1 | medium-sized | TRBV2 | - | CASSGDGRTEAFF | TGTGCCAGCAGCGGGGACGGGAGGACTGAAGCTTTCTTT
TRBJ1-4 | - | TRBV20-1 | - | CSARDAGGLAEKLFF | TGCAGTGCTAGAGATGCTGGGGGTCTTGCTGAAAAACTGTTTTTT
TRBJ1-6 | medium-sized | TRBV12-3/TRBV12-4 | - | CASSGQGSGNSPLHF | TGTGCCAGCAGTGGCCAGGGGTCGGGTAATTCACCCCTCCACTTT
TRBJ2-3 | many | TRBV5-5 | - | CASSEGQSTDTQYF | TGTGCCAGCAGCGAAGGACAGAGCACAGATACGCAGTATTTT
TRBJ2-7 | few | TRBV28 | TRBD1 | CASSQNRGWNYEQYF | TGTGCCAGCAGCCAAAACAGGGGATGGAACTACGAGCAGTACTTC
TRBJ2-7 | medium-sized | TRBV20-1 | - | CSARVGTKAYEQYF | TGCAGTGCTAGGGTGGGCACTAAAGCCTACGAGCAGTACTTC
TRBJ2-3 | many | TRBV7-8 | - | CASSRGLDTQYF | TGTGCCAGCAGCAGGGGGTTAGATACGCAGTATTTT
TRBJ2-7 | many | TRBV20-1 | - | CSARGPSYEQYF | TGCAGTGCTAGAGGGCCCTCCTACGAGCAGTACTTC
TRBJ1-2 | medium-sized | TRBV6-2/TRBV6-3 | - | CASWGLQWLRYGYTF | TGTGCCAGCTGGGGACTTCAATGGCTACGCTATGGCTACACCTTC
TRBJ1-2 | medium-sized | TRBV12-3/TRBV12-4 | - | CASSLGQSEGYGYTF | TGTGCCAGCAGCCTCGGACAGTCGGAGGGTTATGGCTACACCTTC
TRBJ1-2 | medium-sized | TRBV28 | - | CASRRNRAGGYTF | TGTGCCAGCAGACGAAACAGGGCAGGAGGCTACACCTTC
TRBJ1-4 | once | TRBV2 | - | CASSVFPAGSNEKLFF | TGTGCCAGCAGTGTTTTCCCGGCAGGGTCTAATGAAAAACTGTTTTTT
TRBJ2-2 | many | TRBV2 | TRBD2 | CASRRTSGANTGELFF | TGTGCCAGCAGGCGGACTAGCGGCGCGAACACCGGGGAGCTGTTTTTT
TRBJ1-1 | many | TRBV19 | - | CASSLSGDENTEAFF | TGTGCCAGTAGTCTCTCAGGGGACGAGAACACTGAAGCTTTCTTT
TRBJ2-1 | - | TRBV7-8 | TRBD1 | CASSFPGQGSGGPYNEQFF | TGTGCCAGCAGCTTTCCGGGACAGGGGAGCGGGGGACCCTACAATGAGCAGTTCTTC
TRBJ2-7 | many | TRBV20-1 | TRBD2 | CSARGLAASLEQYF | TGCAGTGCTCGGGGACTAGCGGCCTCCCTCGAGCAGTACTTC
TRBJ2-3 | - | TRBV5-1 | - | CASNQTLEGGLSTDTQYF | TGCGCCAGCAACCAAACACTAGAGGGGGGCCTTAGCACAGATACGCAGTATTTT
TRBJ2-1 | medium-sized | TRBV15 | - | CATSRPRGAGNEQFF | TGTGCCACCAGCAGACCGAGGGGCGCAGGTAATGAGCAGTTCTTC
TRBJ2-5 | few | TRBV2 | TRBD2 | CASSRASGGWETQYF | TGTGCCAGCAGCCGTGCTAGCGGGGGGTGGGAGACCCAGTACTTC